This paragraph reports one T cell receptor (beta chain). Repertoires were generated with immunoSEQ multiplex PCR, while TCRdb's copy carries only in-frame clones and drops some. The top ten hold 0.45% to 0.55% of the sample, which has tens of thousands of clones, around four fifths seen once. The source of the sample is a study of T cell clones after liver transplantation. About the study: Post-transplant blood was tracked for graft-donor-reactive T cell clones identified in a pre-transplant mixed lymphocyte reaction. Patients counted as tolerant after at least one year off all immunosuppression, enzymes not exceeding twice normal.

V lost 4 bases to trimming and J lost 0 bases, with 13 bases between them. Per the germline V gene, CDR1 is MNHNY and CDR2 is SVGAGI (reference sequence). The CDR3 runs 16 residues. The genes are TRBV6-6 and TRBJ1-3; D is unclear. The specimen was CD4+ T cells from blood, collected around 45 months after liver transplant. The receptor was isolated from a human patient who received a liver transplant. Some of the T cells might come from the graft donor. The CDR3 sequence: CASSLASISSGNTIYF. CDR3 DNA: TGTGCCAGCAGTTTGGCCTCGATAAGCTCTGGAAACACCATATATTTT.